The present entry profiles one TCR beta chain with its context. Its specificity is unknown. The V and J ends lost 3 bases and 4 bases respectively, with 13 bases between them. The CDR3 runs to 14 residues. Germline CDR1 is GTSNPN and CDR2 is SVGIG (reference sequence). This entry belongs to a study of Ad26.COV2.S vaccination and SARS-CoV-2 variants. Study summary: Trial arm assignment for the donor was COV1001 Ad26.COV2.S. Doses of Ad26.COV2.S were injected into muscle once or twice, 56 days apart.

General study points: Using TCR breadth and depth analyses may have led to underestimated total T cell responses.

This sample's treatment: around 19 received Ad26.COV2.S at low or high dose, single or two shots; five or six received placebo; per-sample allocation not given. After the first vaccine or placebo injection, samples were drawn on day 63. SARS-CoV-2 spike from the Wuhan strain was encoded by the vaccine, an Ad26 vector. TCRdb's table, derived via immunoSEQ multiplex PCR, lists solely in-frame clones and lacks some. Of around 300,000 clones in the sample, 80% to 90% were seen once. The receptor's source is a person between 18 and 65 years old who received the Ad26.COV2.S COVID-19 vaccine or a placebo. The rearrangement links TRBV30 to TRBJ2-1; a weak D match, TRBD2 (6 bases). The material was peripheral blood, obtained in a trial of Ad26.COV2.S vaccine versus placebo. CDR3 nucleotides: TGTGCCTGGAGGGGGGGAGCTAATTACAATGAGCAGTTCTTC. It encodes CAWRGGANYNEQFF.